This T cell receptor beta chain originates from a study of blood T cells in healthy people across ages. This clonotype has only one observation. The antigen is not known. Germline-derived CDR1 and CDR2 are SGHRS and YFSETQ. Unmatched junction bases numbered 2, after V lost 4 bases and J lost 3 bases. This CDR3 region has 14 residues. Primed by a sample-barcoded 5' primer and a J-beta primer mix, a second PCR proceeded for 7 to 11 cycles. MiXCR, applied by TCRdb to the 5' RACE reads, yields one record per CDR3 protein. Altogether approximately 730,000 distinct CDR3 sequences are present, about 48% being singletons, with the ten largest covering about 42%. Notes on the study in general: TCR beta diversity correlated strongly with naive T cell percentage. Roughly linear declines in TCR beta diversity per million T cells occurred with age.

No fewer than 5.5 micrograms of total RNA were isolated from every sample. The rearrangement uses TRBV5-1 and TRBJ1-3, with 9 bases matching TRBD1. The sequence derives from a man aged 80 or over in good health. Sequencing was done on a sample of blood. CDR3 protein: CASSAGQGGNTIYF. CDR3 bases: TGCGCCAGCAGCGCGGGACAGGGTGGAAACACCATATATTTT.